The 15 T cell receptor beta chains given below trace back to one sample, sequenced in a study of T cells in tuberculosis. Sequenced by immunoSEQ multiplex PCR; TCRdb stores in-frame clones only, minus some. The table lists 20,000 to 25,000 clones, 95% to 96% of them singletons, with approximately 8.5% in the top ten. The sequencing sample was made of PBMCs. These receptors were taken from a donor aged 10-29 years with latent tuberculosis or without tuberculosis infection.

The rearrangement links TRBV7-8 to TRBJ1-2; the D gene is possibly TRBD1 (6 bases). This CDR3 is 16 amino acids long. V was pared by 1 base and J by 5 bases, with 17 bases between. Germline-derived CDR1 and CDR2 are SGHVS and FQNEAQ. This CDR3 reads CASSLGWQGRRYGYTF. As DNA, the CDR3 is TGTGCCAGCAGCTTAGGATGGCAGGGGCGTCGATATGGCTACACCTTC.

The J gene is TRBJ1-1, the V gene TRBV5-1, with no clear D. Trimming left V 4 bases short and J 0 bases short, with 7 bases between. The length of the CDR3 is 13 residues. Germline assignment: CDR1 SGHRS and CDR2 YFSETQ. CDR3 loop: CASSRVMNTEAFF. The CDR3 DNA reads TGCGCCAGCAGCCGGGTCATGAACACTGAAGCTTTCTTT.

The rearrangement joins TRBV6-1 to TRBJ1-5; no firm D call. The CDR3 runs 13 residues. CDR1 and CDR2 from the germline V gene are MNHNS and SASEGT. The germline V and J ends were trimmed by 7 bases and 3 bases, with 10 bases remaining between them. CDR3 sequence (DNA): TGTGCCAGCAACCCCCGGGACAATCAGCCCCAGCATTTT. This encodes CASNPRDNQPQHF.

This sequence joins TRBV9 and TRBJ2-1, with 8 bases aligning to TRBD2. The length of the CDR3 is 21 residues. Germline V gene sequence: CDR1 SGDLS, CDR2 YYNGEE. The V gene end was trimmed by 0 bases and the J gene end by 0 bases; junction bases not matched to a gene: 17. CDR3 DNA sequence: TGTGCCAGCAGCGTAGCTTCGGGCGGGGGGCCCACGCGAGACTCCTACAATGAGCAGTTCTTC. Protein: CASSVASGGGPTRDSYNEQFF.

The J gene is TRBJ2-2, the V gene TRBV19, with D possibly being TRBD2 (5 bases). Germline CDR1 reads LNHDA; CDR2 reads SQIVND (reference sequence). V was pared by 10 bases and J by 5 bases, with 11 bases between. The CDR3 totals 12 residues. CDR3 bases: TGTGCCATCCGACGGGGTACCGGGGAGCTGTTTTTT. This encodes CAIRRGTGELFF.

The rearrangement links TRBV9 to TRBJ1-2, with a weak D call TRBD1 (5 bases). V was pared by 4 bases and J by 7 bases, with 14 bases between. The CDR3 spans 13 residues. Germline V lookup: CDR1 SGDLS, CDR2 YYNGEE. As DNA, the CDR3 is TGTGCCAGCAGCTTCCGGGGGAATGCTGGCTACACCTTC. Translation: CASSFRGNAGYTF.

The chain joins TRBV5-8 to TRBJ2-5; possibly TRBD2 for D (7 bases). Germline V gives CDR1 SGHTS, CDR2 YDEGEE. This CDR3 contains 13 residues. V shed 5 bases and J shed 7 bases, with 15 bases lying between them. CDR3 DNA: TGTGCCAGCAGTCGTGGGGGGGGCCTGACCCAGTACTTC. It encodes CASSRGGGLTQYF.

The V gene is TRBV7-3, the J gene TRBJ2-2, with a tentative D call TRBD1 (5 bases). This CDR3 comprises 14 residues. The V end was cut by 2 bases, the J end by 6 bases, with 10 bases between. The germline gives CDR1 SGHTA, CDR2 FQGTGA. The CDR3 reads CASSLYQGAGELFF. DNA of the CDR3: TGTGCCAGCAGCTTATACCAGGGCGCCGGGGAGCTGTTTTTT.

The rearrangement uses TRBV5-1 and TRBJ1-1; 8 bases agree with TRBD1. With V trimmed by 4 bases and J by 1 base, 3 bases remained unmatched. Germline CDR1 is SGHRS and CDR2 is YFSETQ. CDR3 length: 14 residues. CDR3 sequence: CASSGGQGNTEAFF. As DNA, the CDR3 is TGCGCCAGCAGCGGAGGACAGGGGAACACTGAAGCTTTCTTT.

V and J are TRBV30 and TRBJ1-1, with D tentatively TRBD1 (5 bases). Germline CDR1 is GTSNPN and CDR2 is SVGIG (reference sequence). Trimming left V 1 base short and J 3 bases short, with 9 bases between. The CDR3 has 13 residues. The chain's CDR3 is CAWSEDSYTEAFF. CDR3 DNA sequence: TGTGCCTGGAGTGAAGACAGCTACACTGAAGCTTTCTTT.

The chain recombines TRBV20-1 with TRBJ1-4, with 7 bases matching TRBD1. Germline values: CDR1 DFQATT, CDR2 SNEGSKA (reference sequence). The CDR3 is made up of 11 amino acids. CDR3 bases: TGCATAGACAGGGCTAATGAAAAACTGTTTTTT. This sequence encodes CIDRANEKLFF.

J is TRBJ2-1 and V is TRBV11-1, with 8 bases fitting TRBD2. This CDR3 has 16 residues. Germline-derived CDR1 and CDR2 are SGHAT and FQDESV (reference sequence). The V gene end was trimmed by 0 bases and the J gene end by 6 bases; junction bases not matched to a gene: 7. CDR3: CASSLARAGGSNEQFF. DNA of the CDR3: TGTGCCAGCAGCTTAGCGCGGGCGGGGGGTAGCAATGAGCAGTTCTTC.

In nucleotides, the CDR3 is TGTGCCAGCAGTGACTCTGAGTATTCACCCCTCCACTTT. It yields the protein CASSDSEYSPLHF. V and J are TRBV6-4 and TRBJ1-6, with D unresolved. Trimming removed 0 bases at V and 8 bases at J, with 5 bases between. Germline V lookup: CDR1 MRHNA, CDR2 SNTAGT. CDR3 length: 13 residues.

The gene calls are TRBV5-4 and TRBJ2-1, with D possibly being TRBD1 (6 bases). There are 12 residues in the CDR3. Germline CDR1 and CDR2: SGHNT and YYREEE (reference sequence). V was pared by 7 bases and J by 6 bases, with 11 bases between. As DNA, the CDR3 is TGTGCCAGCGCAACAGGGAGCAATGAGCAGTTCTTC. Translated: CASATGSNEQFF. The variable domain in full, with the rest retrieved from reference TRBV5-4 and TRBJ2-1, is ETGVTQSPTHLIKTRGQQVTLRCSSQSGHNTVSWYQQALGQGPQFIFQYYREEENGRGNFPPRFSGLQFPNYSSELNVNALELDDSALYLCASATGSNEQFFGPGTRLTVL.

The CDR3 region has the DNA TGTGCCAGCCAGGGGGCCGTTAACGAGCAGTACTTC. Translating it yields CASQGAVNEQYF. This chain connects TRBV27 to TRBJ2-7, with 8 nucleotides matching TRBD1. The germline gives CDR1 MNHEY, CDR2 SMNVEV (reference sequence). The CDR3 extends over 12 amino acids. Trimming removed 8 bases from V and 5 bases from J; junction bases left unmatched: 5.